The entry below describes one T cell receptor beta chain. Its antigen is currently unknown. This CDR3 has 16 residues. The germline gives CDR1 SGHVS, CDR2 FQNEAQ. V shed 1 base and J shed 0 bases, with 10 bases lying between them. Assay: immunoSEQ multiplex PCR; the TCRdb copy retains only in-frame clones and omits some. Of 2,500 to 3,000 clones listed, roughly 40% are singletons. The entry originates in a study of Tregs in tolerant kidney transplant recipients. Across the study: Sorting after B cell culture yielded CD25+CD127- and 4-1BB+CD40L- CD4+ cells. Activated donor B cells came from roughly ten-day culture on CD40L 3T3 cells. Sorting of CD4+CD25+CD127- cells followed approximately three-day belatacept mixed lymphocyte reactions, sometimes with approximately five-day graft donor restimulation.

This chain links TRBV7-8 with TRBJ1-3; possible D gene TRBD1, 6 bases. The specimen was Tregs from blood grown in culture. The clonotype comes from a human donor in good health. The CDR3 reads CASSLGRGGSGNTIYF. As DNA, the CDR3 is TGTGCCAGCAGCTTAGGGAGGGGGGGCTCTGGAAACACCATATATTTT.